This is a list of T cell receptor beta chains from one sample in a study of tumor-infiltrating lymphocytes in localized non-small cell lung cancer. Libraries were prepared by immunoSEQ multiplex PCR; TCRdb keeps only in-frame clonotypes and omits some of them. This table has over 15,000 clones, 75% appearing once. Specimen: lung tumor tissue. The receptors were gathered from a human donor with non-small cell lung cancer. Each CDR3 is given with its conserved first and last residue. Each record gives: V gene, clone size, D gene, J gene, CDR3 DNA, CDR3 protein. D genes are given only for firm matches. The listing skips clone size in some rows; elsewhere it reads once, few, many or a size class.

TRBV29-1,NA,NA,TRBJ1-1,TGCAGCGCCGCCCGAGCCAGGGTGAACACTGAAGCTTTCTTT,CSAARARVNTEAFF
TRBV7-6,NA,NA,TRBJ2-5,TGTGCCAGCAGTAGCAGGGAAGAGACCCAGTACTTC,CASSSREETQYF
TRBV5-1,NA,NA,TRBJ1-1,TGCGCCAGCAGCTCGCAGGGGTCGGGCACTGAAGCTTTCTTT,CASSSQGSGTEAFF
TRBV7-9,NA,NA,TRBJ1-2,TGTGCCAGCAGCTTAGGAGGGGCGGGCTACACCTTC,CASSLGGAGYTF
TRBV14,few,TRBD1,TRBJ2-2,TGTGCCAGCAGCCAAGTCGGGACAGGATTCACCGGGGAGCTGTTTTTT,CASSQVGTGFTGELFF
TRBV5-1,NA,TRBD1,TRBJ1-4,TGCGCCAGCAGCTTGAACAGGGGGCGTGAGGAAAAACTGTTTTTT,CASSLNRGREEKLFF
TRBV6-1,NA,TRBD2,TRBJ2-7,TGTGCCAGCAGTGCTCCTAGCGGGAGTATCTACGAGCAGTACTTC,CASSAPSGSIYEQYF
TRBV18,NA,TRBD1,TRBJ2-7,TGTGCCAGCTCAGTCCGGGACAGGGAGGAATACGAGCAGTACTTC,CASSVRDREEYEQYF
TRBV2,NA,NA,TRBJ1-2,TGTGCCAGCAGTGAAGCGCGGGGGGAGACGGCTGGCTACACCTTC,CASSEARGETAGYTF
TRBV30,NA,NA,TRBJ1-6,TGTGCCTGGAGTTTTTTAATAGTCGGTTCTAATTCACCCCTCCACTTT,CAWSFLIVGSNSPLHF
TRBV5-4,few,TRBD1,TRBJ1-1,TGTGCCAGCAGCTTGGAGGGACAGGGTGACGAAGCTTTCTTT,CASSLEGQGDEAFF
TRBV7-8,once,NA,TRBJ2-3,TGTGCCAGCAGCGGAGGGCTCACAGATACGCAGTATTTT,CASSGGLTDTQYF
TRBV5-1,NA,TRBD1,TRBJ2-1,TGCGCCACTCAAGGGACAGGGAGCCCCTACAATGAGCAGTTCTTC,CATQGTGSPYNEQFF
TRBV7-9,NA,NA,TRBJ2-7,TGTGCCAGCAGTCATCCTGACAGTATTGGCTACGAGCAGTACTTC,CASSHPDSIGYEQYF
TRBV14,once,TRBD1,TRBJ2-1,TGTGCCAGCAGCCAAGAGACAGGGGATGACTACAATGAGCAGTTCTTC,CASSQETGDDYNEQFF
TRBV5-1,NA,NA,TRBJ2-3,TGCGCCAGCAGCGAAATGACTAGGAGCACAGATACGCAGTATTTT,CASSEMTRSTDTQYF
TRBV6-5,NA,NA,TRBJ1-6,TGTGCCAGCAGTCCTGGGACACAGAATTCACCCCTCCACTTT,CASSPGTQNSPLHF
TRBV6-1,NA,NA,TRBJ2-7,TGTGCCAGCAGTAACTACAGGGCTGAGGGTAGGGAGCAGTACTTC,CASSNYRAEGREQYF
TRBV27,NA,NA,TRBJ1-1,TGTGCCAGCAGTTTATACGGCGGGGTGGGGGCTTTCTTT,CASSLYGGVGAFF
TRBV7-6,NA,TRBD2,TRBJ2-7,TGTGCCAGCAGCTTATCGAGCGGGGTGAACGAGCAGTACTTC,CASSLSSGVNEQYF
TRBV5-1,NA,TRBD1,TRBJ1-4,TGCGCCAGCAGAAAGGACAGGGAGGGTGAAAAACTGTTTTTT,CASRKDREGEKLFF
TRBV5-6,NA,NA,TRBJ2-3,TGTGCCAGCAGCTTGGAACAGGGAATGGGCACAGATACGCAGTATTTT,CASSLEQGMGTDTQYF